The text below deals with one TCR beta chain. The sample belongs to a study of CD8 T cells in Susac syndrome. RNA in amounts of roughly 0.45 to 1 ug was reverse transcribed with random hexamers. Using its own MiXCR run on the immunoSEQ multiplex PCR reads, TCRdb lists one record per CDR3 protein. The sample carries 150,000 to 250,000 distinct CDR3 sequences, more than 90% recorded once. Germline CDR1 DFQATT, CDR2 SNEGSKA (reference sequence). This CDR3 contains 11 residues. The J segment lost 10 bases and the V segment lost 6 bases, leaving 7 bases of the junction unmatched. Sequenced material: CD4+ T cells from PBMCs. This TCR came from a human donor with multiple sclerosis. The gene calls are TRBV20-1 and TRBJ2-5, with TRBD1 matching over 8 bases. CDR3: CSAERQGRQYF. The CDR3 DNA sequence: TGCAGTGCCGAAAGACAGGGGCGCCAGTACTTC.